The sample holds a few counts of the clone carrying this TCR beta chain. Additional DNA sequences in this sample encode the identical CDR3. The CDR3 contains 12 residues. Germline values: CDR1 PRHDT, CDR2 FYEKMQ (reference sequence). Deletions cut 1 base from V and 5 bases from J, with 5 bases between. The data derive from a study of blood T cell repertoires in COVID-19. In the study's own analysis: It was from reference gene primer amplification that nucleated cell counts were estimated. Repertoires were generated with immunoSEQ multiplex PCR, while TCRdb's copy carries only in-frame clones and drops some. V and J calls and clone size are given by that table; D and trimming were obtained from the DNA. This table holds fewer than 400,000 clones, over 75% found once.

The sequence came from a young man who had recovered from COVID-19. Sequenced sample: PBMCs or T cells enriched from blood (not recorded which). The chain recombines TRBV13 with TRBJ2-5; D is undetermined. DNA of the CDR3: TGTGCCAGCAGCTTAGACCGGGAGACCCAGTACTTC. Amino acid sequence: CASSLDRETQYF.